The TCR beta chain under discussion was sequenced for a study of post-analysis software for immune sequencing data. The study's findings and limits: Elevated frequency relative to controls characterized about 5 TRBV segments in patients, TRBV5-6, TRBV5-1 and TRBV20-1 among them.

This clonotype was counted only a few times. The target antigen is unknown. Prepared TCR beta cDNA libraries contained unique molecular identifiers. Once roughly 0.85 to 11 million T cells were used, 400,000 to 550,000 cDNA molecules resulted. One entry per CDR3 protein results from TCRdb running MiXCR on the PCR reads. The sample consists of some 890,000 distinct CDR3 sequences, roughly 50% of them appearing once. CDR1 is MGHDK and CDR2 is SYGVNS in the germline V gene. Trimming removed 6 bases from V and 3 bases from J; junction bases left unmatched: 8. The CDR3 sequence is 14 residues long. Sequenced input: blood. This rearrangement joins TRBV25-1 to TRBJ2-7; 7 positions match TRBD1. This TCR was sampled from a girl aged 10 to 17 with multiple sclerosis. CDR3 amino acids: CASSTTYRGYEQYF. The CDR3 DNA follows: TGTGCCAGCAGCACTACCTACAGGGGCTACGAGCAGTACTTC.